This T cell receptor (beta chain) was identified during a study of T-cell memory formation after mild COVID-19 (dated by TCRdb to 2020 to 2023). General notes on the study: Most TCR sequence clusters were specific to one of the two donors. In two donors, T-cell clones that expanded and contracted after mild COVID-19 were followed by sequencing TCRalpha and TCRbeta repertoires longitudinally. The cohort was made up of two young adult volunteers, one female and one male, who were previously healthy. Summary of the overall study and its limitations: The second-wave clones that peaked on day 37 were not confirmed to be SARS-CoV-2 specific. The study included only a couple of mild cases, and larger cohorts that include severe cases with pre-infection samples were judged to be necessary. Some responding clones were detected in pre-infection memory, which suggested that pre-existing cross-reactive memory T cells had joined the SARS-CoV-2 response. Clones that contracted from day 15 to 85 showed balanced CD4/CD8 phenotypes, whereas a second wave of clones that expanded from day 15 to 37 leaned towards CD4+. Contracting CD4+ clones appeared mostly in the CM and EM memory subsets, whereas CD8+ clones were enriched in EMRA.

Ficoll-Paque density gradient centrifugation was the method used to isolate PBMCs. This clonotype was seen a few times. Its antigen remains undetermined. Per-base quality was not reported, and no clone a single base away is much larger than it. Sequencing relied on an Illumina NovaSeq 6000. Using 5'RACE with constant-segment primers, TCRalpha and TCRbeta cDNA libraries were constructed, with sample barcodes and unique molecular identifiers added in the process. RNA was extracted from every sample with Trizol reagent. Libraries were amplified in two PCR steps, with a second sample barcode and Illumina TruSeq adapters added in the second step. Libraries were sequenced on an Illumina NovaSeq with 2 x 150 bp paired-end reads. Under the source paper's analysis protocol: The reads were demultiplexed and collapsed into UMI-guided consensus sequences using migec v1.2.7. With mixcr v2.1.11, UMI consensuses were aligned to TRA and TRB V and J templates and assembled into clonotypes. A clonotype was counted as expanded or contracted only when both edgeR and NoisET called the clonotype significant, with the noise models trained on biological replicates. For edgeR calls, a false discovery rate-adjusted p below 0.01 and a log2 fold-change threshold of 1 were applied. As an exploratory analysis of dynamics, max-normalized trajectories of the 1000 most abundant clonotypes were examined by PCA with hierarchical clustering. The CD4 or CD8 phenotype of responding clones was assigned using the separately sequenced CD4+ and CD8+ repertoires. TCRdb trimmed public reads at Q25 via fastp, called clones via MiXCR and kept in-frame beta chains. Merged by CDR3 protein, the rows form single entries marked with the most common genes and DNA. TCRdb's processing, not the study's, gives the V and J calls here. The sample contains hundreds of thousands of distinct CDR3 sequences, over 25% of them found a single time. The top ten clonotypes cover roughly 13% of the sample.

The CDR3 covers 15 residues, taking in both the cysteine and the phenylalanine. Just the 45-base CDR3 DNA is kept, in frame starting at base 1. From a lookup of the germline V gene, CDR1 and CDR2 are SGHRS and YFSETQ. V is pared back by 6 bases and J by 6 bases, with 21 bases lying between the germline termini. The sequence derives from an adult woman who had mild COVID-19 (a few samples of this study predate the infection). The sample titles of this study are shuffled in the database, so cell type and time point are left out; the donor was told from shared clones. Material: PBMCs or a T cell subset sorted from them (not recorded which). The V gene is TRBV5-1 and the J gene is TRBJ1-2, with TRBD1 perhaps the D gene, on 5 matching bases. In nucleotide form, the sequence is TGCGCCAGCAATACGGGTTGGGGGGAGATCGATGGCTACACCTTC. Its protein reads: CASNTGWGEIDGYTF.